This T cell receptor beta chain is drawn from a study of T cell responses to AZD1222 COVID-19 vaccine. The repertoire was sequenced with immunoSEQ multiplex PCR; TCRdb's copy has only in-frame clones and lacks some. The data show over 100,000 clones, approximately 84% seen once. Specimen: peripheral blood, collected on day 0 of AZD1222 vaccination. The TCR comes from an adult in good health.

Here the CDR3 reads CASWSGQGNEKLFF. DNA of the CDR3: TGTGCCAGCTGGTCGGGACAGGGGAACGAAAAACTGTTTTTT. The rearrangement joins TRBV2 to TRBJ1-4; 10 nucleotides align to TRBD1. This CDR3 is 14 amino acids long. V gave up 8 bases and J gave up 8 bases; unmatched junction bases: 8. CDR1 SNHLY and CDR2 FYNNEI come from the germline V gene. Full variable domain (remainder filled in from reference TRBV2 and TRBJ1-4): EPEVTQTPSHQVTQMGQEVILRCVPISNHLYFYWYRQILGQKVEFLVSFYNNEISEKSEIFDDQFSVERPDGSNFTLKIRSTKLEDSAMYFCASWSGQGNEKLFFGSGTQLSVL.